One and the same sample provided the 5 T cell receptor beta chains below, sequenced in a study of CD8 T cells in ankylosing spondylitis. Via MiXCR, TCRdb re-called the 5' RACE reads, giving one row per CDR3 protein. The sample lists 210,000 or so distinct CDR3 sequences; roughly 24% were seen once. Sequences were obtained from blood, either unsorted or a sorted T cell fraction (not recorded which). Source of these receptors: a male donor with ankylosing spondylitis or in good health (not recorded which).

The CDR3 spells CASSPDRASSNQPQHF. CDR3 DNA: TGTGCCAGCTCACCAGATAGGGCTAGCAGCAATCAGCCCCAGCATTTT. This chain connects TRBV18 to TRBJ1-5; D not certain. V lost 2 bases and J lost 1, with 12 bases in between. The CDR3 sequence is 16 residues long. Germline V gene data show CDR1 as KGHSH and CDR2 as LQKENI. Variable domain in full (rest from reference TRBV18 and TRBJ1-5): NAGVMQNPRHLVRRRGQEARLRCSPMKGHSHVYWYRQLPEEGLKFMVYLQKENIIDESGMPKERFSAEFPKEGPSILRIQQVVRGDSAAYFCASSPDRASSNQPQHFGDGTRLSIL.

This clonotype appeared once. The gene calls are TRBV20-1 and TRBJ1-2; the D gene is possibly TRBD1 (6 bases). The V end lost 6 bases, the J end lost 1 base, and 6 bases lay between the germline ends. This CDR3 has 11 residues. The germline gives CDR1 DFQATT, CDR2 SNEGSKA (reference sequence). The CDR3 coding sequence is TGCAGTGCGGACAGTAACTATGGCTACACCTTC. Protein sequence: CSADSNYGYTF.

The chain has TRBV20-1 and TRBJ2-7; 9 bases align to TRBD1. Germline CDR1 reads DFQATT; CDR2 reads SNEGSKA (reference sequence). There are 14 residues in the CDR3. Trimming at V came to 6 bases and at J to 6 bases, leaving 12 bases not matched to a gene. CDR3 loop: CSADPGQGYPEQYF. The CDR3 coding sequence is TGCAGTGCCGATCCGGGACAGGGTTACCCCGAGCAGTACTTC.

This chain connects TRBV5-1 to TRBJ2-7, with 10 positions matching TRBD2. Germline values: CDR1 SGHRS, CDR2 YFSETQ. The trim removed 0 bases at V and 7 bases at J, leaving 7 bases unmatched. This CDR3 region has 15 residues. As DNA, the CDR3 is TGCGCCAGCAGCTTGGGGACTAGCGGTGGGGGGGAGCAGTACTTC. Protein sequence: CASSLGTSGGGEQYF.

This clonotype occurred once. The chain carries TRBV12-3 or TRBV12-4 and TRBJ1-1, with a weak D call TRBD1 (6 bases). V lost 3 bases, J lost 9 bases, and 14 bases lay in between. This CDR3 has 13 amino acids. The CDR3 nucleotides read TGTGCCAGCAGTTTCGGACAGTACCCCAAAGCTTTCTTT. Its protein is CASSFGQYPKAFF.